The source of this T cell receptor beta chain is a study of blood T cell repertoires in COVID-19. The V gene lost 2 bases and the J gene lost 2 bases, with 19 bases spanning the gap. The CDR3 contains 18 residues. Germline V CDR1 and CDR2: SEHNR, FQNEAQ (reference sequence). Sequenced by immunoSEQ multiplex PCR; TCRdb stores in-frame clones only, minus some. There are 230,000 or so clones in the sample; about 88% occur only once, and 6.6% lies in the top ten. The sample holds one count of this clone. Specimen: PBMCs or T cells enriched from blood (not recorded which). The chain recombines TRBV7-9 with TRBJ1-3; no clear D. The clonotype originates from a woman in her forties or fifties who had been exposed to COVID-19. CDR3 DNA sequence: TGTGCCAGCAGCTTAAGTGGGAGTCTGTCACTGGCTGGAAACACCATATATTTT. Translating gives CASSLSGSLSLAGNTIYF.